Presented here are 29 T cell receptor beta chains from one specimen sequenced in a study of blood T cells in healthy people across ages. Together with a sample-barcoded 5' primer, a J-beta primer mix was included in a second PCR lasting about 6 to 11 cycles. In TCRdb, the 5' RACE reads were re-called with MiXCR into one record per CDR3 protein. In the table there are 700,000 or so distinct CDR3 sequences, over 40% of which are singletons. The sample was blood. These TCRs come from a man aged 80 or over in good health.

The rearrangement uses TRBV7-2 and TRBJ2-7; possibly TRBD2 for D (6 bases). There are 17 residues in the CDR3. Germline CDR1 and CDR2: SGHTA and FQGNSA. Trimming pared 0 bases from V and 10 bases from J, leaving 25 bases between. The CDR3 sequence: CASSLARLRLAQEAQYF. Written as DNA, the CDR3 is TGTGCCAGCAGCTTAGCGCGACTACGGCTAGCGCAAGAGGCCCAGTACTTC. The full variable domain, rest sourced from reference TRBV7-2 and TRBJ2-7, is GAGVSQSPSNKVTEKGKDVELRCDPISGHTALYWYRQSLGQGLEFLIYFQGNSAPDKSGLPSDRFSAERTGGSVSTLTIQRTQQEDSAVYLCASSLARLRLAQEAQYFGPGTRLTVT.

This clonotype was observed a few times. The V call is TRBV5-1, the J call TRBJ2-3, with 10 nucleotides matching TRBD2. The CDR3 runs to 16 residues. Trimming cost V 1 base and J 3 bases; bases outside gene matches: 5. The germline V gene has CDR1 SGHRS and CDR2 YFSETQ. CDR3 sequence: CASSLNGGLATDTQYF. The CDR3 region has the DNA TGCGCCAGCAGCTTGAACGGGGGACTAGCGACAGATACGCAGTATTTT.

V and J are TRBV6-2 or TRBV6-3 and TRBJ2-5; TRBD1 or TRBD2 may be the D gene (6 bases each). V lost 4 bases to trimming and J lost 11 bases, with 17 bases between them. This CDR3 has 13 amino acids. Germline V CDR1 and CDR2: MNHEY, SVGEGT. As DNA, the CDR3 is TGTGCCAGCAGTTTGAACGGGGGCGATGAGCAGTACTTC. It codes for CASSLNGGDEQYF.

Turning to this clonotype: A much more abundant neighbour one base away suggests this may be a read error. In DNA, the CDR3 is TGTGCCGGCAGTGAAACAGGGGGGACCTCCTACGAGCAGTACTTC. Translation gives CAGSETGGTSYEQYF. The chain employs TRBV25-1 and TRBJ2-7; 8 positions match TRBD1. CDR1 is MGHDK and CDR2 is SYGVNS in the germline V gene. The CDR3 covers 15 residues.

The chain employs TRBV12-3 or TRBV12-4 and TRBJ1-5, with a tentative D call TRBD1 (5 bases). The V end was cut by 6 bases, the J end by 3 bases, with 18 bases between. The CDR3 runs to 16 residues. The CDR3 DNA sequence: TGTGCCAGCAGCCCCCCCGGGGCAGGACTCAATCAGCCCCAGCATTTT. Residues: CASSPPGAGLNQPQHF.

The chain has TRBV24-1 and TRBJ2-6; a weak D match, TRBD1 (6 bases). This CDR3 is built from 15 residues. Germline values: CDR1 KGHDR, CDR2 SFDVKD. V shed 5 bases and J shed 2 bases, with 9 bases lying between them. The CDR3 protein is CATSAEGAGANVLTF. For the CDR3, the DNA is TGTGCCACCAGTGCTGAGGGGGCTGGGGCCAACGTCCTGACTTTC.

There are a few counts of this clonotype. The V call is TRBV7-2, the J call TRBJ1-6; possible D gene TRBD1, 5 bases. Germline CDR1 is SGHTA and CDR2 is FQGNSA. This CDR3 contains 14 residues. The ends were cut back, 5 bases at V and 7 bases at J, with 12 bases in the middle. CDR3 nucleotide sequence: TGTGCCAGCAGCGAGCTTCAGGGAAATTCACCCCTCCACTTT. Translation: CASSELQGNSPLHF.

Notes on this clonotype: This may come from a read error, since a much larger clone is one base off. The V gene is TRBV7-2, the J gene TRBJ2-7, with a tentative D call TRBD2 (6 bases). This CDR3 is 14 amino acids long. CDR1 is SGHTA and CDR2 is FQGNSA in the germline V gene. CDR3 residues: CASSLGLGLYGQYF. The CDR3 bases are TGTGCCAGCAGCTTAGGACTGGGACTTTACGGGCAGTACTTC.

The chain couples TRBV20-1 to TRBJ1-5, with TRBD1 as a possible D gene (6 bases). The CDR3 length is 13 residues. The germline gives CDR1 DFQATT, CDR2 SNEGSKA (reference sequence). V was clipped by 5 bases and J by 3 bases, with 11 bases between them. The CDR3 DNA reads TGCAGTGCTCGACAGGTTATCAATCAGCCCCAGCATTTT. As protein: CSARQVINQPQHF.

This clonotype was observed a few times. V usage is TRBV10-1 and J usage is TRBJ2-5; no clear D gene. The CDR3 is made up of 15 amino acids. V gave up 3 bases and J gave up 2 bases, with 13 bases separating them. Germline V lookup: CDR1 WNHNN, CDR2 SYGVQD (reference sequence). The CDR3, as DNA: TGCGCCAGCAGTGATAGCTACTCAGGACAAGAGACCCAGTACTTC. Its translation is CASSDSYSGQETQYF.

The chain combines TRBV7-2 with TRBJ2-7, with 7 positions matching TRBD2. The length of the CDR3 is 15 residues. J gave up 4 bases and V 5 bases, and 11 bases lay outside the gene matches. Germline CDR1 and CDR2: SGHTA and FQGNSA. CDR3 protein: CASSPTGRRGYEQYF. The CDR3 nucleotides read TGTGCCAGCAGCCCAACCGGTCGGCGGGGGTACGAGCAGTACTTC.

This clonotype was seen only a few times. The V and J genes are TRBV7-9 and TRBJ2-2; 10 bases fit TRBD2. Per germline, CDR1 SEHNR and CDR2 FQNEAQ (reference sequence). V was pared by 6 bases and J by 0 bases, with 4 bases of the junction left unmatched. The CDR3 length is 16 residues. The DNA for the CDR3 is TGTGCCAGCAGTTCCCTAGCGGGGGCGAACACCGGGGAGCTGTTTTTT. Amino acids: CASSSLAGANTGELFF.

This clonotype was seen a single time. V and J are TRBV7-9 and TRBJ1-1, with unresolved D. The CDR3 runs to 15 residues. Trimming stripped 1 base from V and 3 bases from J, with 12 bases between. Germline V CDR1 and CDR2: SEHNR, FQNEAQ (reference sequence). DNA for the CDR3: TGTGCCAGCAGCTTAGTATTAGGATCCTACACTGAAGCTTTCTTT. This translates into CASSLVLGSYTEAFF.

This chain uses TRBV20-1 with TRBJ1-2; tentative D call: TRBD1 (5 bases). CDR1 and CDR2 from the germline V gene are DFQATT and SNEGSKA (reference sequence). V lost 0 bases and J 5 bases, leaving 13 bases between the germline ends. This CDR3 contains 14 residues. The CDR3 DNA is TGCAGTGCTAGAGATCTGGGGGTCGGATATGGCTACACCTTC. It is translated as CSARDLGVGYGYTF.

A few counts support this clonotype. The V call is TRBV14, the J call TRBJ2-2; no clear D gene. Trimming removed 0 bases at V and 4 bases at J, with 15 bases between. This CDR3 is 17 amino acids long. Germline V gives CDR1 SGHDN, CDR2 FVKESK. The CDR3 spells CASSQDRSLVGTGELFF. In DNA, the CDR3 is TGTGCCAGCAGCCAAGATCGAAGTCTAGTGGGCACCGGGGAGCTGTTTTTT.

The chain joins TRBV28 to TRBJ2-3; D is tentatively TRBD1 or TRBD2 (5 bases each). The germline CDR1 and CDR2 sequences are MDHEN and SYDVKM. The CDR3 loop spans 15 amino acids. V was pared by 4 bases and J by 5 bases, with 16 bases between. The CDR3 coding sequence is TGTGCCAGCAGTTCAGGGAAAGCGGCACAAGATACGCAGTATTTT. Its translation is CASSSGKAAQDTQYF.

The gene calls are TRBV6-6 and TRBJ1-4; the match to TRBD1 covers 12 bases. CDR1 is MNHNY, CDR2 SVGAGI, per germline (reference sequence). This CDR3 has 14 amino acids. V was pared by 6 bases and J by 5 bases, with 1 base of the junction left unmatched. The CDR3, as DNA: TGTGCCAGCAGGGGGACAGGGGGCAATGAAAAACTGTTTTTT. Translation gives CASRGTGGNEKLFF.

V gene TRBV6-2 or TRBV6-3 combines with J gene TRBJ2-1, with 10 nucleotides matching TRBD2. V shed 7 bases, J shed 1 base, and the junction held 4 bases outside the gene matches. Germline-derived CDR1 and CDR2 are MNHEY and SVGEGT. This CDR3 is built from 15 residues. As DNA, the CDR3 is TGTGCCAGCAACGAGCGGGAGGGTTCCTACAATGAGCAGTTCTTC. Protein product: CASNEREGSYNEQFF.

This clonotype was observed once. CDR3 sequence reads: CATSPERFGNTIYF. DNA of the CDR3: TGTGCCACCAGCCCTGAGAGATTTGGAAACACCATATATTTT. J is TRBJ1-3 and V is TRBV15; no definite D call. V lost 5 bases to trimming and J lost 3 bases, with 11 bases between them. From germline, CDR1 is LNHNV and CDR2 YYDKDF (reference sequence). The CDR3 runs to 14 residues.

This clonotype was counted ten times or more. This chain uses TRBV20-1 with TRBJ2-3; D may be TRBD1 (6 bases). This CDR3 spans 13 amino acids. Trimming took off 6 bases at V and 10 bases at J, with 20 bases between the two ends. Per germline, CDR1 DFQATT and CDR2 SNEGSKA (reference sequence). The CDR3: CSAAGTSWSSQYF. In DNA form, the CDR3 reads TGCAGTGCCGCCGGGACATCCTGGTCTTCGCAGTATTTT.

This clonotype appeared a few times. The chain employs TRBV5-1 and TRBJ2-3; a possible D gene is TRBD2 (5 bases). Trimming cost V 5 bases and J 3 bases, with 10 bases left between them. The CDR3 is 13 amino acids. CDR1 is SGHRS and CDR2 is YFSETQ in the germline V gene. The CDR3 nucleotides read TGCGCCAGCAGTATATGGGAGACAGATACGCAGTATTTT. Its translation is CASSIWETDTQYF.

About this clonotype: An end of the junction differs from the germline gene, which may be a read error. The V and J genes are TRBV29-1 and TRBJ1-2; the D gene is possibly TRBD1 (5 bases). The CDR3 contains 15 residues. From germline, CDR1 is SQVTM and CDR2 ANQGSEA. CDR3 amino acids: CSVGTLGGSNYGHTF. As DNA, the CDR3 is TGCAGCGTGGGGACTTTGGGGGGTTCCAACTATGGCCACACCTTC.

In this sample, this clonotype turned up many times. V usage is TRBV5-1 and J usage is TRBJ1-2; D ambiguous. Germline V gene lookup returns CDR1 SGHRS and CDR2 YFSETQ. V lost 0 bases, J lost 4 bases, and 7 bases lay in between. The CDR3 extends over 13 amino acids. Here the CDR3 reads CASSLAETYGYTF. The CDR3 DNA follows: TGCGCCAGCAGCTTGGCCGAGACCTATGGCTACACCTTC.

This clonotype was seen a handful of times. The chain links TRBV29-1 to TRBJ1-2; 9 bases fit TRBD1. CDR1 is SQVTM, CDR2 ANQGSEA, per germline. The ends lost 7 bases at V and 4 bases at J; junction bases unmatched: 13. The CDR3 has 15 residues. The CDR3 spells CSARDRVTGGYGYTF. Written as DNA, the CDR3 is TGCAGCGCCCGGGACAGGGTCACTGGTGGCTATGGCTACACCTTC.

In its sample, this clonotype was seen once. The V and J genes are TRBV6-2 or TRBV6-3 and TRBJ2-1; 8 bases agree with TRBD1. CDR1 MNHEY and CDR2 SVGEGT come from the germline V gene. This CDR3 is 14 amino acids long. V lost 7 bases and J lost 10; bases outside the gene matches: 12. The CDR3 sequence: CASNLGTGPYEQFF. The CDR3 bases are TGTGCCAGCAACCTGGGGACAGGTCCTTACGAGCAGTTCTTC.

There are a few counts of this clonotype. The CDR3 region has the DNA TGTGCCAGTAGCGGACAGGCCACAGATACGCAGTATTTT. It encodes CASSGQATDTQYF. The V call is TRBV19, the J call TRBJ2-3, with 7 bases aligning to TRBD1. Trimming took 6 bases from V and 2 from J; bases not matched to a gene: 2. CDR1 is LNHDA, CDR2 SQIVND, per germline (reference sequence). This CDR3 is 13 amino acids long.

This clonotype has just a few counts. The gene calls are TRBV11-2 and TRBJ1-2; the D gene is possibly TRBD1 (6 bases). The length of the CDR3 is 14 residues. Trimming left V 5 bases short and J 8 bases short, with 18 bases between. CDR1 SGHAT and CDR2 FQNNGV come from the germline V gene. For the CDR3, the DNA is TGTGCCAGCAGCCCCGGGCGGCAGGGGAGCGGCTACACCTTC. Translating it yields CASSPGRQGSGYTF. Complete variable domain (other parts from reference TRBV11-2 and TRBJ1-2): EAGVAQSPRYKIIEKRQSVAFWCNPISGHATLYWYQQILGQGPKLLIQFQNNGVVDDSQLPKDRFSAERLKGVDSTLKIQPAKLEDSAVYLCASSPGRQGSGYTFGSGTRLTVV.

A few counts support this clonotype. V and J are TRBV7-2 and TRBJ2-2; D not certain. V gave up 2 bases and J gave up 3 bases, with 13 bases separating them. The length of the CDR3 is 16 residues. CDR1 and CDR2 from the germline V gene are SGHTA and FQGNSA. In DNA, the CDR3 is TGTGCCAGCAGCTTAAAGACGACCAGAGACACCGGGGAGCTGTTTTTT. It translates to CASSLKTTRDTGELFF.

The V gene is TRBV24-1, the J gene TRBJ2-4; 8 bases agree with TRBD2. CDR1 KGHDR and CDR2 SFDVKD come from the germline V gene. Trimming cost V 1 base and J 13 bases; bases outside gene matches: 14. The CDR3 spans 16 residues. CDR3: CATSDFSSGLGSEQYF. The CDR3 DNA sequence: TGTGCCACCAGTGATTTTAGTTCGGGACTAGGGAGTGAGCAGTACTTC.